What follows are 22 T cell receptor beta chains derived from one specimen sequenced in a study of TIL therapy for anti-PD-1-resistant metastatic lung cancer. The time point denotes: pre-treatment sample, taken before nivolumab and TIL therapy. Most excised metastases sampled were pleural nodules or supraclavicular lymph nodes. This was the immunoSEQ v3 assay. TCRdb keeps only in-frame clones here, not all; method: immunoSEQ multiplex PCR. The sample has some 13,000 clones; approximately 66% are singletons. The sample consisted of tumor tissue, taken at baseline. The receptors shown here come from a woman aged 30 to 85 with non-small cell lung cancer.

The chain couples TRBV13 to TRBJ2-1, with TRBD2 matching over 8 bases. The germline V gene has CDR1 PRHDT and CDR2 FYEKMQ (reference sequence). Trimming took 1 base from V and 10 from J; bases not matched to a gene: 9. The CDR3 length is 15 residues. CDR3 nucleotide sequence: TGTGCCAGCAGCTTAGAGGGTAGCGGGACAAGAGAGCAGTTCTTC. This gives the protein CASSLEGSGTREQFF.

This sequence joins TRBV27 and TRBJ2-3, with TRBD2 matching 12 bases. V lost 6 bases and J lost 3; bases outside the gene matches: 22. Germline V gene data show CDR1 as MNHEY and CDR2 as SMNVEV (reference sequence). This CDR3 region has 21 residues. CDR3 protein: CASSPAYGDYGLAGQTDTQYF. The CDR3 DNA is TGTGCCAGCAGCCCCGCCTACGGAGATTACGGACTAGCGGGACAGACAGATACGCAGTATTTT.

This chain connects TRBV7-3 to TRBJ1-2, with 10 positions matching TRBD1. CDR3 length equals 14 residues. V dropped 5 bases and J dropped 7; count of bases not matched to a gene: 7. Per germline, CDR1 SGHTA and CDR2 FQGTGA. CDR3 sequence reads: CASSAGQGTGGYTF. The CDR3 coding sequence is TGTGCCAGCAGCGCGGGACAGGGGACGGGTGGCTACACCTTC. The variable domain in full, with the rest retrieved from reference TRBV7-3 and TRBJ1-2, is GAGVSQTPSNKVTEKGKYVELRCDPISGHTALYWYRQSLGQGPEFLIYFQGTGAADDSGLPNDRFFAVRPEGSVSTLKIQRTERGDSAVYLCASSAGQGTGGYTFGSGTRLTVV.

This clone has a handful of counts. The V and J genes are TRBV29-1 and TRBJ1-2; D is undetermined. The CDR3 loop spans 11 amino acids. Looked up from germline, CDR1 is SQVTM and CDR2 is ANQGSEA. Trimming removed 4 bases from V and 5 bases from J, with 8 bases in between. Here the CDR3 DNA reads TGCAGCGTTGTGGGCGGGTATGGCTACACCTTC. Residues: CSVVGGYGYTF. Variable domain in full (rest from reference TRBV29-1 and TRBJ1-2): SAVISQKPSRDICQRGTSLTIQCQVDSQVTMMFWYRQQPGQSLTLIATANQGSEATYESGFVIDKFPISRPNLTFSTLTVSNMSPEDSSIYLCSVVGGYGYTFGSGTRLTVV.

The chain employs TRBV28 and TRBJ2-2; D might be TRBD1 or TRBD2, each matching 5 bases. The ends were cut back, 6 bases at V and 2 bases at J, with 13 bases in the middle. The germline V gene has CDR1 MDHEN and CDR2 SYDVKM. CDR3 length: 15 residues. CDR3 DNA: TGTGCCAGCAGGGGGGACCCAACAAACACCGGGGAGCTGTTTTTT. Protein product: CASRGDPTNTGELFF. Together with reference TRBV28 and TRBJ2-2, the CDR3 gives the full variable domain: DVKVTQSSRYLVKRTGEKVFLECVQDMDHENMFWYRQDPGLGLRLIYFSYDVKMKEKGDIPEGYSVSREKKERFSLILESASTNQTSMYLCASRGDPTNTGELFFGEGSRLTVL.

This chain joins TRBV7-8 and TRBJ1-5; 7 bases align to TRBD1. V lost 1 base, J lost 1 base, and 4 bases stayed unmatched. Germline CDR1 SGHVS, CDR2 FQNEAQ. The CDR3 spans 16 residues. CDR3 DNA: TGTGCCAGCAGCTTAGAGGGACAGTTAAGCAATCAGCCCCAGCATTTT. Translated: CASSLEGQLSNQPQHF.

The CDR3 is CASSESAGTTEAFF. CDR3 nucleotide sequence: TGCGCCAGCAGTGAGTCTGCAGGGACCACTGAAGCTTTCTTT. The chain has TRBV10-1 and TRBJ1-1, with a tentative D call TRBD1 (5 bases). CDR1 and CDR2 (germline): WNHNN, SYGVQD (reference sequence). The CDR3 sequence is 14 residues long. Trimming left V 0 bases short and J 4 bases short, with 9 bases between.

The chain's CDR3 is CASSIWGANTEAFF. The CDR3 coding sequence is TGTGCCAGTAGTATTTGGGGGGCGAACACTGAAGCTTTCTTT. This rearrangement joins TRBV19 to TRBJ1-1; D might be TRBD1 (6 bases). Per germline, CDR1 LNHDA and CDR2 SQIVND (reference sequence). This CDR3 has 14 amino acids. The V end lost 3 bases, the J end lost 1 base, and 9 bases lay between the germline ends.

The chain is built from TRBV27 and TRBJ2-1; TRBD2 aligns across 15 bases. Germline V gives CDR1 MNHEY, CDR2 SMNVEV (reference sequence). J lost 9 bases, V lost 3 bases, and 6 bases had no gene match. The CDR3 loop spans 16 amino acids. The CDR3 coding sequence is TGTGCCAGCAGTTTCTGGACTAGCGGGGGGGCAACTGAGCAGTTCTTC. Amino acids: CASSFWTSGGATEQFF.

CDR3 residues: CASSSSTRFDEQFF. CDR3 nucleotide sequence: TGCGCCAGCAGCTCCTCTACCAGATTCGATGAGCAGTTCTTC. The chain carries TRBV5-1 and TRBJ2-1; D is unclear. The CDR3 runs to 14 residues. Trimming removed 3 bases from V and 8 bases from J, with 15 bases in between. Germline V gene data show CDR1 as SGHRS and CDR2 as YFSETQ. Complete variable domain (other parts from reference TRBV5-1 and TRBJ2-1): KAGVTQTPRYLIKTRGQQVTLSCSPISGHRSVSWYQQTPGQGLQFLFEYFSETQRNKGNFPGRFSGRQFSNSRSEMNVSTLELGDSALYLCASSSSTRFDEQFFGPGTRLTVL.

The rearrangement links TRBV7-2 to TRBJ1-2; D is unresolved. Germline V gives CDR1 SGHTA, CDR2 FQGNSA. The V end lost 3 bases, the J end lost 1 base, and 12 bases lay between the germline ends. The CDR3 is 15 amino acids. CDR3 region: CASSFAGTVNYGYTF. Here the CDR3 DNA reads TGTGCCAGCAGCTTTGCGGGCACGGTTAACTATGGCTACACCTTC.

The chain employs TRBV15 and TRBJ1-5, with 9 bases identical to TRBD1. The V segment lost 5 bases and the J segment 7 bases; nucleotides outside the gene matches: 9. Germline V lookup: CDR1 LNHNV, CDR2 YYDKDF (reference sequence). The CDR3 totals 15 residues. The CDR3 sequence: CATSGMGQGKQPQHF. The CDR3 DNA follows: TGTGCCACCAGCGGGATGGGACAGGGTAAGCAGCCCCAGCATTTT.

This clone was seen only a few times. The CDR3 coding sequence is TGTGCCAGTAGCCTTACCGACAGCCGCTTCTATGGCTACACCTTC. Translation gives CASSLTDSRFYGYTF. The gene calls are TRBV19 and TRBJ1-2; D is perhaps TRBD1 (5 bases). CDR3 length: 15 amino acids. The germline V and J ends were trimmed by 6 bases and 4 bases, with 18 bases remaining between them. The V gene's germline CDR1 is LNHDA and CDR2 SQIVND (reference sequence).

This clone showed up just a few times. The chain links TRBV14 to TRBJ1-1; possible D gene TRBD1, 5 bases. Between the trimmed V and J ends, which lost 1 base and 0 bases, there was a span of 9 bases. CDR3 length: 15 residues. Germline loops: CDR1 SGHDN, CDR2 FVKESK. For the CDR3, the DNA is TGTGCCAGCAGCCAAGTGACGGACATGAACACTGAAGCTTTCTTT. Translating gives CASSQVTDMNTEAFF.

V and J are TRBV5-1 and TRBJ1-3; D gene ambiguous. V was cut by 5 bases and J by 0 bases, with 12 bases left in between. Per germline, CDR1 SGHRS and CDR2 YFSETQ. CDR3 size: 15 residues. The CDR3 loop is CASRERDTSGNTIYF. In nucleotides, the CDR3 is TGCGCCAGCAGAGAGAGGGATACCTCTGGAAACACCATATATTTT.

The chain joins TRBV4-3 to TRBJ2-6; possibly TRBD1 for D (6 bases). CDR1 LGHNA and CDR2 YSLEER come from the germline V gene. Between the trimmed V and J ends, which lost 0 bases and 0 bases, there was a span of 12 bases. The CDR3 is 18 amino acids. The CDR3 sequence: CASSQDLQGSSGANVLTF. Written as DNA, the CDR3 is TGCGCCAGCAGCCAAGATTTACAGGGAAGCTCTGGGGCCAACGTCCTGACTTTC.

V and J are TRBV9 and TRBJ2-7, with D possibly being TRBD1 or TRBD2 (5 bases each). The CDR3 totals 15 residues. The germline CDR1 and CDR2 sequences are SGDLS and YYNGEE. V lost 4 bases and J lost 0, with 14 bases in between. The CDR3 bases are TGTGCCAGCAGCCCCGATCGGGGCCCCTCCTACGAGCAGTACTTC. This sequence encodes CASSPDRGPSYEQYF.

This clone has only a few counts. This chain uses TRBV19 with TRBJ2-5; the D gene is possibly TRBD1 (7 bases). V lost 3 bases and J 4 bases, leaving 12 bases between the germline ends. The CDR3 has 14 residues. CDR1 and CDR2 (germline): LNHDA, SQIVND (reference sequence). CDR3 nucleotide sequence: TGTGCCAGTAGTATCGGCAGGGGGGTAGAGACCCAGTACTTC. This translates into CASSIGRGVETQYF.

CDR3 nucleotide sequence: TGTGCCAGCAGTTCCGGACTAGCGGGAGCGGGCAATGAGCAGTTCTTC. Translating gives CASSSGLAGAGNEQFF. This rearrangement joins TRBV27 to TRBJ2-1; TRBD2 aligns across 13 bases. CDR3 size: 16 residues. With V trimmed by 4 bases and J by 6 bases, 6 bases remained unmatched. Germline assignment: CDR1 MNHEY and CDR2 SMNVEV (reference sequence).

The rearrangement uses TRBV5-4 and TRBJ2-1; a weak D match, TRBD2 (6 bases). Per germline, CDR1 SGHNT and CDR2 YYREEE (reference sequence). Trimming took 2 bases from V and 4 from J, leaving 16 bases between them. The CDR3 covers 16 residues. CDR3 protein: CASSFSREVNYNEQFF. CDR3 in DNA: TGTGCCAGCAGCTTTTCGAGGGAGGTCAATTACAATGAGCAGTTCTTC.

The chain recombines TRBV25-1 with TRBJ2-5; 12 bases map to TRBD1. Germline loops: CDR1 MGHDK, CDR2 SYGVNS. Trimming cost V 5 bases and J 4 bases; bases outside gene matches: 8. The CDR3 totals 16 residues. The CDR3 region is CASSLEPGQGAETQYF. The CDR3 bases are TGTGCCAGCAGTCTAGAACCGGGACAGGGGGCAGAGACCCAGTACTTC.

This chain links TRBV7-2 with TRBJ2-3, with 9 bases lining up with TRBD2. The germline V gene has CDR1 SGHTA and CDR2 FQGNSA. V lost 0 bases and J lost 4; bases outside the gene matches: 5. This CDR3 region has 16 residues. CDR3 residues: CASSLALAGGADTQYF. CDR3 in DNA: TGTGCCAGCAGCTTAGCGCTCGCGGGGGGGGCAGATACGCAGTATTTT.